This T cell receptor (beta chain) was sequenced during a study of blood T cell repertoires in COVID-19. Study-wide background: Nucleic acid was either cDNA or gDNA, and it came from T cells, B-cell-depleted T cells, or PBMCs.

This CDR3 contains 15 residues. CDR1 is SQVTM, CDR2 ANQGSEA, per germline. The V end was cut by 7 bases, the J end by 0 bases, with 17 bases between. TCRdb's table, derived via immunoSEQ multiplex PCR, lists solely in-frame clones and lacks some. The sample includes around 250,000 clones, about nine tenths of them seen just once. The study recruited people aged about 18 to 95 years across approximately 24 US areas. The chain recombines TRBV29-1 with TRBJ2-3; a weak D match, TRBD2 (6 bases). Sequenced input: PBMCs or T cells enriched from blood (not recorded which). This clonotype was sampled from a young man who had recovered from COVID-19. Here the CDR3 DNA reads TGCAGCGCCACCATCCGGGACTTAAGCACAGATACGCAGTATTTT. It codes for CSATIRDLSTDTQYF.